What follows are 3 T cell receptor beta chains derived from one specimen sequenced in a study. From the 5' RACE reads, TCRdb called clonotypes with MiXCR, one entry per CDR3 protein. The sample consists of 35,000 to 50,000 distinct CDR3 sequences, less than 25% of them appearing once. Tregs were sorted as CD4+CD25+CD127-/low cells. Specimen: Tregs sorted from blood. The receptor source for this set is a female donor with breast cancer.

The rearrangement joins TRBV3-1 to TRBJ2-7; D perhaps matches TRBD1 (5 bases). The CDR3 has 12 amino acids. Germline lookup yields CDR1 LGHDT and CDR2 YNNKEL (reference sequence). Between the trimmed V and J ends, which lost 4 bases and 6 bases, there was a span of 10 bases. CDR3 in amino acids: CASSPQGGEQYF. CDR3 nucleotides: TGTGCCAGCAGCCCCCAGGGTGGCGAGCAGTACTTC.

With regard to this clonotype: A read error may explain this, as a much larger clone is one base away. This chain uses TRBV20-1 with TRBJ2-1; D might be TRBD1 (6 bases). V was clipped by 3 bases and J by 0 bases, with 18 bases between them. This CDR3 is built from 17 residues. Germline loops: CDR1 DFQATT, CDR2 SNEGSKA (reference sequence). CDR3 loop: CSARNYGGQSSYNEQFF. The CDR3 DNA follows: TGCAGTGCTAGGAACTATGGGGGCCAGAGCTCCTACAATGAGCAGTTCTTC.

This clonotype was observed a handful of times. V gene TRBV5-1 combines with J gene TRBJ2-4; 8 bases agree with TRBD2. CDR1 SGHRS and CDR2 YFSETQ come from the germline V gene. After removal of 4 bases from V and 5 bases from J, the junction contained 5 bases not matched to a gene. The CDR3 loop spans 14 amino acids. CDR3 DNA: TGCGCCAGCAGCGACGGGGGGGGGCAAAACATTCAGTACTTC. It specifies CASSDGGGQNIQYF. The full variable domain, its missing parts supplied by reference TRBV5-1 and TRBJ2-4, is KAGVTQTPRYLIKTRGQQVTLSCSPISGHRSVSWYQQTPGQGLQFLFEYFSETQRNKGNFPGRFSGRQFSNSRSEMNVSTLELGDSALYLCASSDGGGQNIQYFGAGTRLSVL.